Included here is one T cell receptor (beta chain) sequence, with context. These data are taken from a study of blood T cell repertoires in COVID-19. Study at large: Some COVID-19 samples were acute and others convalescent; all came from the United States, Italy and Spain.

Under the authors' procedure: Estimates of nucleated cell counts were drawn from the amplification of reference gene primers. The method was immunoSEQ multiplex PCR; TCRdb's version includes in-frame clones alone and lacks a portion of them. V and J calls and clone size are copied from that table; D and trimming were computed from the DNA. The sample lists a few hundred thousand clones, roughly 90% occurring once. Seattle researchers signed up patients amid active infection and tracked them longitudinally. Germline CDR1 is MDHEN and CDR2 is SYDVKM. This CDR3 has 12 amino acids. V was cut by 6 bases and J by 7 bases, with 12 bases left in between.

The sequenced sample consisted of peripheral blood. This TCR derives from a woman aged 25-40 years with COVID-19, enrolled during active disease. The gene calls are TRBV28 and TRBJ1-1, with no clear D. In DNA, the CDR3 is TGTGCCAGCAGGTCCCGACAAGATGAAGCTTTCTTT. It codes for CASRSRQDEAFF.